Below, 19 T cell receptor beta chains from the same sample are listed, as sequenced in a study of T cells in Graves' hyperthyroidism and ophthalmopathy. What was amplified from RNA transcripts were TCR beta CDR3 regions. The HTBI primer set was used in a first-round RT-PCR of the TCR CDR3. TCRdb re-analysed the multiplex PCR reads in MiXCR, keeping a single row per CDR3 protein. The sample lists 650,000 to 850,000 distinct CDR3 sequences; approximately 18% were seen once. Sequencing was done on a sample of blood. The receptors derive from a woman in her forties or fifties with Graves' hyperthyroidism that later progressed to Graves' ophthalmopathy.

The CDR3 bases are TGTGCCACCAGCAGCCAGGAGAAGGGCTACACCTTC. Translation: CATSSQEKGYTF. The gene calls are TRBV15 and TRBJ1-2; unclear D gene. Germline assignment: CDR1 LNHNV and CDR2 YYDKDF (reference sequence). The CDR3 spans 12 residues. With 3 bases removed from V and 8 bases from J, the gap between germline ends came to 10 bases.

The chain carries TRBV7-9 and TRBJ2-1; 10 bases map to TRBD1. Germline CDR1 SEHNR, CDR2 FQNEAQ (reference sequence). This CDR3 spans 16 amino acids. The V gene end was trimmed by 5 bases and the J gene end by 6 bases; junction bases not matched to a gene: 10. The CDR3 loop is CASSILDRGSSNEQFF. DNA of the CDR3: TGTGCCAGCAGCATACTGGACAGGGGGTCGAGCAATGAGCAGTTCTTC. The full variable domain, with the rest looked up from reference TRBV7-9 and TRBJ2-1, is DTGVSQNPRHKITKRGQNVTFRCDPISEHNRLYWYRQTLGQGPEFLTYFQNEAQLEKSRLLSDRFSAERPKGSFSTLEIQRTEQGDSAMYLCASSILDRGSSNEQFFGPGTRLTVL.

This clonotype was seen ten or more times. The V gene is TRBV5-6, the J gene TRBJ2-7; tentatively, D is TRBD1 (6 bases). V dropped 2 bases and J dropped 0 bases, with 9 bases sitting between them. The CDR3 covers 14 residues. Germline V gene data show CDR1 as SGHDT and CDR2 as YYEEEE. In DNA form, the CDR3 reads TGTGCCAGCAGCTTAAGGACAGTCTCCTACGAGCAGTACTTC. This translates into CASSLRTVSYEQYF.

CDR3 DNA: TGTGCCAGCAGCTTGGATGGGACAGGCGTCACTGAAGCTTTCTTT. Translation gives CASSLDGTGVTEAFF. The chain couples TRBV5-4 to TRBJ1-1; TRBD1 agrees at 8 bases. The ends lost 0 bases at V and 4 bases at J; junction bases unmatched: 5. Germline CDR1 SGHNT, CDR2 YYREEE (reference sequence). The CDR3 has 15 amino acids.

This chain joins TRBV7-6 and TRBJ1-5; D gene ambiguous. Germline V gene data show CDR1 as SGHVS and CDR2 as FNYEAQ. Trimming took 1 base from V and 4 from J, leaving 11 bases between them. CDR3 length equals 15 residues. CDR3 protein: CASSLEGLANQPQHF. CDR3 in DNA: TGTGCCAGCAGCTTAGAAGGCCTGGCAAATCAGCCCCAGCATTTT. Full variable domain (remainder filled in from reference TRBV7-6 and TRBJ1-5): GAGVSQSPRYKVTKRGQDVALRCDPISGHVSLYWYRQALGQGPEFLTYFNYEAQQDKSGLPNDRFSAERPEGSISTLTIQRTEQRDSAMYRCASSLEGLANQPQHFGDGTRLSIL.

This clonotype was counted at least ten times. This rearrangement joins TRBV12-3 or TRBV12-4 to TRBJ2-2; no reliable D call. This CDR3 is 18 amino acids long. V dropped 6 bases and J dropped 6 bases, with 26 bases sitting between them. The CDR3 bases are TGTGCCAGCAGCTTTGACCGGGTGTTGATTATGGGCTCCGGGGAGCTGTTTTTT. It specifies CASSFDRVLIMGSGELFF.

This clonotype came up many times. The rearrangement joins TRBV30 to TRBJ1-4; D is possibly TRBD1 (5 bases). Germline V CDR1 and CDR2: GTSNPN, SVGIG (reference sequence). The CDR3 covers 13 residues. Trimming took off 1 base at V and 2 bases at J, with 5 bases between the two ends. The CDR3 bases are TGTGCCTGGAGTGGACAGACTAATGAAAAACTGTTTTTT. Encoded protein: CAWSGQTNEKLFF.

This clonotype showed up just a few times. The rearrangement links TRBV27 to TRBJ2-3; no reliable D call. The ends were cut back, 6 bases at V and 4 bases at J, with 11 bases in the middle. Germline V lookup: CDR1 MNHEY, CDR2 SMNVEV (reference sequence). This CDR3 is built from 13 residues. The CDR3: CASRPAEADTQYF. The CDR3 DNA reads as TGTGCCAGCAGGCCAGCAGAGGCAGATACGCAGTATTTT.

This clonotype was seen a few times. The chain employs TRBV10-3 and TRBJ2-2; TRBD2 aligns across 11 bases. CDR1 is ENHRY and CDR2 is SYGVKD in the germline V gene. The junction had 5 bases not matched to a gene; V was cut back by 6 bases and J by 2 bases. The CDR3 is made up of 16 amino acids. This CDR3 is CAISAGTSGNTGELFF. The CDR3 DNA reads as TGTGCCATCAGCGCGGGGACTAGCGGAAACACCGGGGAGCTGTTTTTT.

The chain is built from TRBV7-9 and TRBJ2-5; TRBD1 agrees at 10 bases. The V gene's germline CDR1 is SEHNR and CDR2 FQNEAQ (reference sequence). The CDR3 is 16 amino acids. The trim removed 1 base at V and 5 bases at J, leaving 7 bases unmatched. CDR3 nucleotides: TGTGCCAGCAGCTTAGAAGACAGGGGGCGATGGGAGACCCAGTACTTC. Amino acid sequence: CASSLEDRGRWETQYF.

This clonotype was picked up a small number of times. The V call is TRBV4-1, the J call TRBJ1-1; 7 bases agree with TRBD1. Germline assignment: CDR1 MGHRA and CDR2 YSYEKL. Trimming took 1 base from V and 0 from J; bases not matched to a gene: 5. This CDR3 spans 16 amino acids. In DNA form, the CDR3 reads TGCGCCAGCAGCCAAGGGGACAGTCACATGAACACTGAAGCTTTCTTT. It codes for CASSQGDSHMNTEAFF.

At least ten counts were recorded for this clonotype. V usage is TRBV5-1 and J usage is TRBJ1-1; the D is unclear. The ends were cut back, 3 bases at V and 6 bases at J, with 21 bases in the middle. In germline, CDR1 is SGHRS, CDR2 YFSETQ. The CDR3 is 16 residues long. CDR3 DNA sequence: TGCGCCAGCAGCTCGCTAGACTCGCGCGAGGACTCTGAAGCTTTCTTT. Its translation is CASSSLDSREDSEAFF.

This sequence joins TRBV3-1 and TRBJ2-5; TRBD1 is a possible D gene (5 bases). Per the germline V gene, CDR1 is LGHDT and CDR2 is YNNKEL (reference sequence). V was trimmed by 6 bases and J by 3 bases, leaving 14 bases between them. The CDR3 runs to 14 residues. CDR3 sequence: CASSEWGREETQYF. In nucleotides, the CDR3 is TGTGCCAGCAGTGAATGGGGCAGGGAAGAGACCCAGTACTTC.

This clonotype was detected a few times. This chain joins TRBV10-2 and TRBJ1-2; the D is unclear. V lost 8 bases to trimming and J lost 4 bases, with 14 bases between them. Per germline, CDR1 WSHSY and CDR2 SAAADI. This CDR3 has 13 amino acids. The CDR3 nucleotides are TGCGCCAGCGGGAGGGAAGTCCTCTATGGCTACACCTTC. It encodes CASGREVLYGYTF.

The chain carries TRBV6-5 and TRBJ1-2, with TRBD1 matching over 8 bases. The trim removed 2 bases at V and 7 bases at J, leaving 6 bases unmatched. The CDR3 length is 14 residues. Germline loops: CDR1 MNHEY, CDR2 SVGAGI. The CDR3 DNA reads TGTGCCAGCAGTTACCGAGGACAGGGTAGTGGCTACACCTTC. Protein product: CASSYRGQGSGYTF.

This clonotype was seen ten or more times. The rearrangement joins TRBV3-1 to TRBJ2-1; 9 bases fit TRBD1. Looked up from germline, CDR1 is LGHDT and CDR2 is YNNKEL (reference sequence). This CDR3 spans 16 amino acids. V was pared by 1 base and J by 10 bases, with 11 bases of the junction left unmatched. As DNA, the CDR3 is TGTGCCAGCAGCCAAGTCGAGGGACAGGGTATATGGGAGCAGTTCTTC. Protein product: CASSQVEGQGIWEQFF.

This clonotype has a handful of counts. The chain links TRBV5-1 to TRBJ1-1, with 10 bases fitting TRBD1. The CDR3 totals 15 residues. Germline trimming cut 2 bases from V and 4 bases from J; bases unmatched to any gene: 5. Germline-derived CDR1 and CDR2 are SGHRS and YFSETQ. The CDR3 DNA reads TGCGCCAGCAGCTTATCCGGGACAGGGGCCACTGAAGCTTTCTTT. Translating it yields CASSLSGTGATEAFF.

This chain connects TRBV19 to TRBJ1-6; D not certain. V was cut by 8 bases and J by 4 bases, with 12 bases left in between. The CDR3 loop spans 14 amino acids. CDR1 and CDR2 from the germline V gene are LNHDA and SQIVND (reference sequence). The CDR3 reads CASAAVGYNSPLHF. For the CDR3, the DNA is TGTGCCAGTGCGGCGGTGGGTTATAATTCACCCCTCCACTTT.

This clonotype was counted many times. The chain carries TRBV12-3 or TRBV12-4 and TRBJ2-3; TRBD1 matches at 9 bases. The CDR3 length is 15 residues. The V segment lost 6 bases and the J segment 1 base; nucleotides outside the gene matches: 5. The CDR3 reads CASSIGTGRTDTQYF. In nucleotides, the CDR3 is TGTGCCAGCAGCATCGGGACAGGGCGCACAGATACGCAGTATTTT.